This TCR beta chain was sequenced in a study of blood T cells in healthy people across ages. The CDR3 loop spans 14 amino acids. Germline V CDR1 and CDR2: ENHRY, SYGVKD. The V and J ends lost 9 bases and 0 bases, in that order; junction bases with no gene match: 8. Overall study results and limits: Unknown CMV status may confound age-related changes in expanded clones. It was held that the diversity estimates obtained from one million T cells were underestimates.

Per sample, a minimum of 7 million PBMCs were isolated. Of note for this clonotype: The antigen remains undetermined.

The use of a sample-barcoded 5' primer and a J-beta primer mix characterized a second PCR of about 7 to 12 cycles. MiXCR, applied by TCRdb to the 5' RACE reads, yields one record per CDR3 protein. The repertoire holds around 2 million distinct CDR3 sequences, with roughly two fifths as singletons. Sequenced: blood. The chain uses TRBV10-3 and TRBJ2-7; 7 nucleotides match TRBD2. The TCR was taken from a human donor in good health. CDR3 DNA: TGTGCCATTTCTAGGGCGGGGGACTCCTACGAGCAGTACTTC. Translation: CAISRAGDSYEQYF.